The clone carrying this T cell receptor beta chain qualifies as medium-sized. This sample was included in a study of OX40 agonist ivuxolimab in advanced cancers. The CDR3 covers 13 residues. Per the germline V gene, CDR1 is MNHEY and CDR2 is SMNVEV (reference sequence). V dropped 3 bases and J dropped 5 bases, with 11 bases sitting between them. Some clones are missing from TCRdb's copy, which holds only in-frame ones; the method was immunoSEQ multiplex PCR. This table has 25,000 to 35,000 clones, around 85% appearing once. The J gene is TRBJ2-7, the V gene TRBV27, with a possible D match to TRBD2 (5 bases). The receptor was derived from an adult with an advanced solid tumor such as melanoma, head and neck, liver or kidney cancer. This sample comprised CD4+ or CD8+ T cells sorted from blood, obtained in a trial of the OX40 agonist ivuxolimab. The CDR3: CASSFSGSNEQYF. The DNA for the CDR3 is TGTGCCAGCAGTTTTTCGGGGAGCAACGAGCAGTACTTC.